The present T cell receptor (beta chain) was sequenced within a study of blood T cells in healthy people across ages. The CDR3 is made up of 13 amino acids. Germline V gene data show CDR1 as SGHRS and CDR2 as YFSETQ. Deletions cut 3 bases from V and 7 bases from J, with 11 bases between. This clonotype turned up a few times. With a J-beta primer mix and a sample-barcoded 5' primer, a second PCR ran about 7 to 12 cycles. With 12 random nucleotides, a template-switch adaptor tagged each individual cDNA molecule. From the 5' RACE reads, TCRdb called clonotypes with MiXCR, one entry per CDR3 protein. Of some 1,000,000 distinct CDR3 sequences listed, about 23% are singletons. Total RNA was isolated from each sample in quantities of at least 5.5 micrograms. The same sample was also studied in work on T cells of mothers and their children.

The sequence came from a girl aged 2 to 10 in good health. The J gene is TRBJ1-5, the V gene TRBV5-1, with unresolved D. Source material: blood. CDR3 coding DNA: TGCGCCAGCAGCTCCTACCCGGGGCAGCCCCAGCATTTT. Protein product: CASSSYPGQPQHF.